These 10 T cell receptor beta chains came from one sample sequenced in a study of blood T cell repertoires in COVID-19. Produced via immunoSEQ multiplex PCR; TCRdb's table is partial and in-frame only. Here the sample spans fewer than 700,000 clones, less than 90% being singletons. Material: peripheral blood. These receptors all come from a woman aged 45 to 65 with COVID-19, enrolled during active disease.

This clone was found once. The gene calls are TRBV6-5 and TRBJ2-2; weak D call: TRBD1 (6 bases). This CDR3 contains 15 residues. Germline V gene lookup returns CDR1 MNHEY and CDR2 SVGAGI. V dropped 2 bases and J dropped 4 bases, with 11 bases sitting between them. Written as DNA, the CDR3 is TGTGCCAGCAGTTACGCCAGGGGTGCCACCGGGGAGCTGTTTTTT. Its translation is CASSYARGATGELFF.

V gene TRBV29-1 combines with J gene TRBJ2-3, with 7 bases that match TRBD2. The germline V gene encodes CDR1 SQVTM and CDR2 ANQGSEA. CDR3 length equals 16 residues. J lost 2 bases, V lost 6 bases, and 14 bases had no gene match. CDR3 nucleotide sequence: TGCAGCGTCATAGACCCGGCGGGGGTGATCACAGATACGCAGTATTTT. Amino acids: CSVIDPAGVITDTQYF.

This chain connects TRBV3-1 (or the pseudogene TRBV3-2) to TRBJ2-3; the D gene is possibly TRBD1 (6 bases). The CDR3 loop spans 15 amino acids. CDR1 and CDR2 from the germline V gene are LGHDT and YNNKEL (reference sequence). V shed 4 bases and J shed 0 bases, with 11 bases lying between them. The CDR3 loop is CASSPIRGSTDTQYF. CDR3 in DNA: TGTGCCAGCAGCCCCATTAGGGGGAGCACAGATACGCAGTATTTT.

The V and J genes are TRBV30 and TRBJ2-4; a weak D match, TRBD2 (7 bases). The CDR3 totals 13 residues. Germline V gene lookup returns CDR1 GTSNPN and CDR2 SVGIG (reference sequence). Trimming left V 3 bases short and J 6 bases short, with 12 bases between. The CDR3 DNA is TGTGCCTGGAGCCGGGGGGCGGGAAACATTCAGTACTTC. Amino acid sequence: CAWSRGAGNIQYF.

The chain is built from TRBV2 and TRBJ1-2; D is possibly TRBD1 (5 bases). V lost 11 bases to trimming and J lost 5 bases, with 12 bases between them. The CDR3 is 11 amino acids. Germline lookup yields CDR1 SNHLY and CDR2 FYNNEI. CDR3 nucleotide sequence: TGTGCCCTATGGCAGGGATATGGCTACACCTTC. Translation: CALWQGYGYTF.

The rearrangement joins TRBV29-1 to TRBJ2-6, with 9 bases fitting TRBD1. CDR3 length: 16 residues. J gave up 2 bases and V 7 bases, and 9 bases lay outside the gene matches. Per germline, CDR1 SQVTM and CDR2 ANQGSEA. CDR3 sequence reads: CSALGTGSPGANVLTF. CDR3 coding DNA: TGCAGCGCGCTCGGGACAGGGTCACCTGGGGCCAACGTCCTGACTTTC.

The chain uses TRBV10-3 and TRBJ1-5; 9 bases fit TRBD1. Unmatched junction bases numbered 11, after V lost 7 bases and J lost 7 bases. CDR3 size: 15 residues. The germline V gene encodes CDR1 ENHRY and CDR2 SYGVKD. CDR3 DNA sequence: TGTGCCATCACCCTGGAGGGGACAGGGTACCAGCCCCAGCATTTT. Its translation is CAITLEGTGYQPQHF.

The V call is TRBV5-4, the J call TRBJ1-3; possible D gene TRBD1, 6 bases. CDR3 length: 16 amino acids. Germline CDR1 SGHNT, CDR2 YYREEE (reference sequence). V lost 4 bases and J 2 bases, leaving 16 bases between the germline ends. CDR3: CASSLDRPDPGNTIYF. Written as DNA, the CDR3 is TGTGCCAGCAGCCTAGACAGGCCAGACCCTGGAAACACCATATATTTT.

The J gene is TRBJ1-1, the V gene TRBV6-2 or TRBV6-3; TRBD1 might be the D (5 bases). V was clipped by 2 bases and J by 3 bases, with 10 bases between them. CDR3 size: 14 residues. CDR1 and CDR2 from the germline V gene are MNHEY and SVGEGT. The CDR3 loop reads CASSYRGRDTEAFF. CDR3 coding DNA: TGTGCCAGCAGTTACAGGGGTAGAGACACTGAAGCTTTCTTT.

Only a few counts were recorded for this clone. This rearrangement joins TRBV7-9 to TRBJ1-5, with 8 bases identical to TRBD1. The germline V gene encodes CDR1 SEHNR and CDR2 FQNEAQ (reference sequence). This CDR3 spans 15 amino acids. The trim removed 3 bases at V and 2 bases at J, leaving 3 bases unmatched. CDR3 DNA: TGTGCCAGCAGCTTTGAGGGACAGGGCAATCAGCCCCAGCATTTT. This gives the protein CASSFEGQGNQPQHF.